This is a list of T cell receptor beta chains from one sample in a study of T cell repertoires in cytomegalovirus infection. TCRdb analysed the reads with MiXCR anew, one entry per CDR3 protein. The sample holds hundreds of thousands of distinct CDR3 sequences, 20% to 25% seen once. The sample taken for sequencing was CD8+ T cells from PBMCs. These receptors came from a human donor in good health (CMV status not recorded). Some clones in this sample may be carry-over from other donors' samples. CDR3s leave out the opening cysteine and the closing phenylalanine or tryptophan. Each record gives: J gene, V gene, CDR3 length, CDR3 protein.

j_call: TRBJ2-7
v_call: TRBV20-1
cdr3_length: 12
cdr3_aa: SARGLADSYEQY

j_call: TRBJ1-1
v_call: TRBV20-1
cdr3_length: 11
cdr3_aa: SAINRGEAEAF

j_call: TRBJ2-4
v_call: TRBV28
cdr3_length: 12
cdr3_aa: ASSFTRDRGIQY

j_call: TRBJ2-5
v_call: TRBV2
cdr3_length: 14
cdr3_aa: ASSGRVERFQETQY

j_call: TRBJ1-2
v_call: TRBV10-3
cdr3_length: 13
cdr3_aa: AISEPAQGNYGYT

j_call: TRBJ2-7
v_call: TRBV2
cdr3_length: 10
cdr3_aa: ASRDRRDEQY

j_call: TRBJ2-1
v_call: TRBV7-9
cdr3_length: 14
cdr3_aa: ASSKGGGDIYNEQF

j_call: TRBJ1-2
v_call: TRBV6-2/TRBV6-3
cdr3_length: 13
cdr3_aa: ASRPDGGLHYGYT

j_call: TRBJ1-1
v_call: TRBV29-1
cdr3_length: 12
cdr3_aa: SVGDRSMVTEAF

j_call: TRBJ2-1
v_call: TRBV7-7
cdr3_length: 12
cdr3_aa: ASSSETQRDEQF

j_call: TRBJ1-2
v_call: TRBV29-1
cdr3_length: 9
cdr3_aa: SVVWGHGYT

j_call: TRBJ2-7
v_call: TRBV2
cdr3_length: 11
cdr3_aa: ASMTGGRDEQY

j_call: TRBJ2-5
v_call: TRBV12-3/TRBV12-4
cdr3_length: 12
cdr3_aa: ASSFWRGQETQY

j_call: TRBJ2-2
v_call: TRBV12-5
cdr3_length: 15
cdr3_aa: ASGFTTEIQQRGELF

j_call: TRBJ2-3
v_call: TRBV6-5
cdr3_length: 12
cdr3_aa: ASSYSGGTDTQY

j_call: TRBJ2-3
v_call: TRBV20-1
cdr3_length: 11
cdr3_aa: SAAGLTQITQY

j_call: TRBJ2-1
v_call: TRBV12-3/TRBV12-4
cdr3_length: 14
cdr3_aa: ASSSRAGAGGNEQF

j_call: TRBJ2-1
v_call: TRBV12-5
cdr3_length: 11
cdr3_aa: ASGFAGNNEQF

j_call: TRBJ2-5
v_call: TRBV6-6
cdr3_length: 13
cdr3_aa: ASSDGRGSQETQY

j_call: TRBJ2-7
v_call: TRBV14
cdr3_length: 13
cdr3_aa: ASSQPGTGVYEQY

j_call: TRBJ2-7
v_call: TRBV20-1
cdr3_length: 12
cdr3_aa: SAATRDSDYEQY

j_call: TRBJ2-7
v_call: TRBV7-9
cdr3_length: 13
cdr3_aa: ASSSRDRRSYEQY

j_call: TRBJ2-2
v_call: TRBV2
cdr3_length: 10
cdr3_aa: AKTGATGELF

j_call: TRBJ1-2
v_call: TRBV29-1
cdr3_length: 11
cdr3_aa: SVPKAKGYGYT

j_call: TRBJ2-2
v_call: TRBV6-6
cdr3_length: 14
cdr3_aa: ASSYSPGTHTGELF

j_call: TRBJ2-1
v_call: TRBV5-4
cdr3_length: 14
cdr3_aa: ASSLERASGDNEQF

j_call: TRBJ2-3
v_call: TRBV28
cdr3_length: 12
cdr3_aa: ASSLLGDTDTQY

j_call: TRBJ1-1
v_call: TRBV12-5
cdr3_length: 14
cdr3_aa: ASAWDLQEEGTEAF